This TCR beta chain is drawn from a study of T cells in Graves' hyperthyroidism and ophthalmopathy. The CDR3 length is 12 residues. Germline V lookup: CDR1 MDHEN, CDR2 SYDVKM. The V end was cut by 8 bases, the J end by 4 bases, with 11 bases between. From RNA transcripts, TCR beta CDR3 regions were amplified. A first-round RT-PCR of the TCR CDR3 used the HTBI primer set. Each CDR3 protein is one row after TCRdb ran MiXCR on the multiplex PCR reads. This table has a few hundred thousand distinct CDR3 sequences, 15% to 19% appearing once. This clonotype was observed at least ten times. The receptor was isolated from a young woman with Graves' hyperthyroidism. The V gene is TRBV28, the J gene TRBJ1-1; a possible D gene is TRBD1 (6 bases). The sample was blood. CDR3: CASGWGATEAFF. The CDR3 bases are TGTGCCAGCGGATGGGGGGCCACTGAAGCTTTCTTT.